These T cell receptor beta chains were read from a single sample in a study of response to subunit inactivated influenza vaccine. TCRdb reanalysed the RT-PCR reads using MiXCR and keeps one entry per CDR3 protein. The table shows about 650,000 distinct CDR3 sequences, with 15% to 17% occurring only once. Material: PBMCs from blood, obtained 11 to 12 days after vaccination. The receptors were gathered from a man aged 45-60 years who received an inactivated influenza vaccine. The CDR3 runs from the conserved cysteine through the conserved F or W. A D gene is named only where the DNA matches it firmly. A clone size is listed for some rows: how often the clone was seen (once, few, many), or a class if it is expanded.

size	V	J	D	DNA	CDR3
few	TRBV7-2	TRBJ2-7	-	TGTGCCAGCAGCCCCGGACGGGCCTACGAGCAGTACTTC	CASSPGRAYEQYF
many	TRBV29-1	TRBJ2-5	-	TGCAGCGTTGAAGATCAGTTCCGGGGGGCGAACCACTTC	CSVEDQFRGANHF
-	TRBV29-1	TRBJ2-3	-	TGCAGCCCCGGTCGAGATACGCAGTATTTT	CSPGRDTQYF
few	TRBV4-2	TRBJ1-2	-	TGTGCCAGCAGCCCAGAAGGGCCGGGGAACTATGGCTACACCTTC	CASSPEGPGNYGYTF
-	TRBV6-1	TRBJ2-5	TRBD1	TGTGCCAGTTCCCGAACCGGGACAGGGCCAGAGACCCAGTACTTC	CASSRTGTGPETQYF
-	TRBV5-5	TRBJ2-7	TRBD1	TGTGCCAGCAGCGCCTCGACAGGGCAGGGGAACGAGCAGTACTTC	CASSASTGQGNEQYF
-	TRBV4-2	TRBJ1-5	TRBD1	TGTGCCAGCAGCCAAGAATTAAACACGTTTCTTCGACAGGGCGATCAGCCCCAGCATTTT	CASSQELNTFLRQGDQPQHF
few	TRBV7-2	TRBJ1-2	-	TGTGCCAGCAGCTCCTACGGATCCCACTCTGGCTACACCTTC	CASSSYGSHSGYTF
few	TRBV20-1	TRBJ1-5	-	TGCAGTGCTAGAGAGCAGATAAGCAATCAGCCCCAGCATTTT	CSAREQISNQPQHF
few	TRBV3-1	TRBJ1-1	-	TGTGCCAGCAGCCAAGAGTATGGGGTTGGGAACACTGAAGCTTTCTTT	CASSQEYGVGNTEAFF
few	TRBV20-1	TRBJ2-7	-	TGCAGTGCTAAAACGGCAGTTTCCTACGAGCAGTACTTC	CSAKTAVSYEQYF
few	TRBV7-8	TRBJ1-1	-	TGTGCCAGCAGCGGGGGGAAGGGCAGTCCCACTGAAGCTTTCTTT	CASSGGKGSPTEAFF
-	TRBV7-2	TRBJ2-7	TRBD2	TGTGCCAGCAGCCTTTTACCCCTAGCGGTCTCCTACGAGCAGTACTTC	CASSLLPLAVSYEQYF
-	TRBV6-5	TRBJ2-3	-	TGTGCCAGCAGTACCATAGGAGATACGCAGTATTTT	CASSTIGDTQYF
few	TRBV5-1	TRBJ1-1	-	TGCGCCAGCAGCTCTGACTGGGACATGAACACTGAAGCTTTCTTT	CASSSDWDMNTEAFF
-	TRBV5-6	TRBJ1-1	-	TGTGCCAGCAGCTCGACTCCCCCGGACCACCCGAACACTGAAGCTTTCTTT	CASSSTPPDHPNTEAFF
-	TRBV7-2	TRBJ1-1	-	TGTGCCAGCAGCTTAGATTGGAGGGGTTCAGCTTTCTTT	CASSLDWRGSAFF
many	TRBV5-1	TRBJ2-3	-	TGCGCCAGCAGCTTGTTCGGGGGTGGCACAGATACGCAGTATTTT	CASSLFGGGTDTQYF
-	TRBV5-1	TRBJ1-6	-	TGCGCCAGCAGCCCTGACAGAGCACCCCTCCACTTT	CASSPDRAPLHF
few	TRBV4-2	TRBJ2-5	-	TGTGCCAGCAGCCAAGTTGTGGGGCAGGGGGAGACCCAGTACTTC	CASSQVVGQGETQYF
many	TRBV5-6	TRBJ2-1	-	TGTGCCAGCAGTCCCGGTGTCGATGAGCAGTTCTTC	CASSPGVDEQFF
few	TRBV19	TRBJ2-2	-	TGTGCCAGTAGTATAGATTGGGTGGCCCGGGCCAGACTAATAATGGGCACCGGGGAGCTGTTTTTT	CASSIDWVARARLIMGTGELFF
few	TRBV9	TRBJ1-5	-	TGTGCCAGCAGCGTAGGAATATATAGCAATCAGCCCCAGCATTTT	CASSVGIYSNQPQHF
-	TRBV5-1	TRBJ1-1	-	TGCGCCAGCAGCCTAGGGGTCGATGGGGCGCTGTCGATGAACACTGAAGCTTTCTTT	CASSLGVDGALSMNTEAFF
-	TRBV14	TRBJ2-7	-	TGTGCCAGCAGCCAAGTGATACTCGGCGAGCAGTACTTC	CASSQVILGEQYF
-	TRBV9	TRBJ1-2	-	TGTGCCAGCAGCGTAGACCTGGGTACCTATGGCTACACCTTC	CASSVDLGTYGYTF
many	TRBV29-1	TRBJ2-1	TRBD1	TGCAGGGTAACAGGGGGAAACTCCTACAATGAGCAGTTCTTC	CRVTGGNSYNEQFF